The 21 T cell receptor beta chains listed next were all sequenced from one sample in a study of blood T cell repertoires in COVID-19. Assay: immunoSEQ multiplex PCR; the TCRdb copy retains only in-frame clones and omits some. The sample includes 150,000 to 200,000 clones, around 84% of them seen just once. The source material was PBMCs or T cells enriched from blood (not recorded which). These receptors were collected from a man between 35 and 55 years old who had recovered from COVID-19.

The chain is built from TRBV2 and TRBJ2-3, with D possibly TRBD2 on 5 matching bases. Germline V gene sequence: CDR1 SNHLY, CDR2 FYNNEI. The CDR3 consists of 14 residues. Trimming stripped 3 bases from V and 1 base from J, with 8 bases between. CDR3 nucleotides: TGTGCCAGCAGTGAGGTGAGGGGCACAGATACGCAGTATTTT. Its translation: CASSEVRGTDTQYF.

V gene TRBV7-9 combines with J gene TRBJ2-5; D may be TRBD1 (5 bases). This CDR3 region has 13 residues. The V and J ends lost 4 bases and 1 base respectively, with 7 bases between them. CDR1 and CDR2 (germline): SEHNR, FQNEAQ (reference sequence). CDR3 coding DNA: TGTGCCAGCAGCTCAGGGTCCCAAGAGACCCAGTACTTC. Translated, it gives CASSSGSQETQYF.

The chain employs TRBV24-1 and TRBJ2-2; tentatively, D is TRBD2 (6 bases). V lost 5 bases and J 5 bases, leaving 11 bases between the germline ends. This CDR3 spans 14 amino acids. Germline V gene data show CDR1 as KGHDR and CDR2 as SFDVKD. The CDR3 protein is CATSGPGGTGELFF. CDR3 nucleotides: TGTGCCACCAGTGGCCCAGGAGGGACCGGGGAGCTGTTTTTT.

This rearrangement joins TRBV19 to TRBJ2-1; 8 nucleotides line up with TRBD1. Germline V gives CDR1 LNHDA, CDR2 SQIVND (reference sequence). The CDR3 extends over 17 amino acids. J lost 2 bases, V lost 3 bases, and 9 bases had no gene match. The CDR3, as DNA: TGTGCCAGTAGTATTGGACAGGGCCCATTCCCCTACAATGAGCAGTTCTTC. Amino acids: CASSIGQGPFPYNEQFF.

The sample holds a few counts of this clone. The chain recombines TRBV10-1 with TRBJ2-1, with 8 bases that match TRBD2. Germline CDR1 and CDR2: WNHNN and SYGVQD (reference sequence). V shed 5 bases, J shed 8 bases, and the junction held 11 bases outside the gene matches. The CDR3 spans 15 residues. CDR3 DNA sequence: TGCGCCAGCAGTTCCTTTGCGGGGGGCCGGGATGAGCAGTTCTTC. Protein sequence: CASSSFAGGRDEQFF.

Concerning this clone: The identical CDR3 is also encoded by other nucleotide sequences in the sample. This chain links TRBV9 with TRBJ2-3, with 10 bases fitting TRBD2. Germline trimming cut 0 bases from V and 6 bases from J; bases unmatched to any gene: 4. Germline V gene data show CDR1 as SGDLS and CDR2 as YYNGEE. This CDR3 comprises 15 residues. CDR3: CASSVAAGGTDTQYF. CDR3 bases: TGTGCCAGCAGCGTAGCAGCGGGGGGGACTGATACGCAGTATTTT.

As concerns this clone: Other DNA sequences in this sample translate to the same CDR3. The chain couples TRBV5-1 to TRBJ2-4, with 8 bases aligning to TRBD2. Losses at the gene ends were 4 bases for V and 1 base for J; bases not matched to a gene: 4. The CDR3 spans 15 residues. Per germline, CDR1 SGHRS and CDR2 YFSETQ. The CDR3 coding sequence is TGCGCCAGCAGCCCATTAGCGGGGGCCAAAAACATTCAGTACTTC. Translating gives CASSPLAGAKNIQYF.

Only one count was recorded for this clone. The CDR3 loop is CATSDAETGLGYTF. The CDR3 bases are TGTGCCACCAGTGATGCCGAGACAGGGCTTGGCTACACCTTC. The chain joins TRBV24-1 to TRBJ1-2; 7 nucleotides align to TRBD1. The trim removed 3 bases at V and 7 bases at J, leaving 7 bases unmatched. Germline values: CDR1 KGHDR, CDR2 SFDVKD. CDR3 size: 14 residues.

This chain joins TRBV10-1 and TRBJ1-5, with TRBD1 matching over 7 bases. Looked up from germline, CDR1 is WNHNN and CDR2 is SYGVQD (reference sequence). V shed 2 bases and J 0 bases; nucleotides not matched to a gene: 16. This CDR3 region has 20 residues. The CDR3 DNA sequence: TGCGCCAGCAGTGAGAGGCCAAACGGGACAGCCCACTATAGCAATCAGCCCCAGCATTTT. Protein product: CASSERPNGTAHYSNQPQHF.

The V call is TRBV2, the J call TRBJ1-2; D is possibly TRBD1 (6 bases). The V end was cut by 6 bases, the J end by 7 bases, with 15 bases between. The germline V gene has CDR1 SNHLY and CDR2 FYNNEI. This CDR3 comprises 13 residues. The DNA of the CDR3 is TGTGCCAGCAGCCCCGGACAGACTGCTGGCTACACCTTC. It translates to CASSPGQTAGYTF.

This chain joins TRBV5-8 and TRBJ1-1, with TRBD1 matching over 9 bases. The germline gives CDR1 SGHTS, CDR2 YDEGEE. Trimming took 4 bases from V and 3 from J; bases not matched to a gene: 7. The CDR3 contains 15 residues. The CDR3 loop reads CASSPRTGDYTEAFF. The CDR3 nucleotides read TGTGCCAGCAGCCCCAGGACAGGGGATTACACTGAAGCTTTCTTT.

The CDR3 sequence: CASSSSAGQQIYGYTF. In nucleotides, the CDR3 is TGTGCCAGCAGCTCCTCTGCGGGACAGCAAATCTATGGCTACACCTTC. The chain has TRBV7-9 and TRBJ1-2; 7 bases map to TRBD1. CDR1 is SEHNR and CDR2 is FQNEAQ in the germline V gene (reference sequence). The V gene end was trimmed by 4 bases and the J gene end by 4 bases; junction bases not matched to a gene: 12. The CDR3 runs to 16 residues.

The CDR3 DNA sequence: TGCGCCAGCAGTGACGGGGGCTACAATGAGCAGTTCTTC. This encodes CASSDGGYNEQFF. The chain links TRBV5-1 to TRBJ2-1, with D possibly matching TRBD2 (6 bases). The germline V gene has CDR1 SGHRS and CDR2 YFSETQ. This CDR3 is built from 13 residues. V gave up 5 bases and J gave up 3 bases, with 9 bases separating them.

DNA for the CDR3: TGCGCCAGTGCAGGGACAGGGCTCCACGAGCAGTACTTC. This encodes CASAGTGLHEQYF. The V and J genes are TRBV5-1 and TRBJ2-7; TRBD1 aligns across 9 bases. The V and J ends lost 8 bases and 5 bases, in that order; junction bases with no gene match: 8. The CDR3 runs 13 residues. CDR1 is SGHRS and CDR2 is YFSETQ in the germline V gene.

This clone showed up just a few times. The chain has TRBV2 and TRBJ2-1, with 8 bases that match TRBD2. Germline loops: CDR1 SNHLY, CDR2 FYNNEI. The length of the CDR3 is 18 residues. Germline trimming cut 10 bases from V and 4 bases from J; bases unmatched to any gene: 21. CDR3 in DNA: TGTGCCAAGATCGGCGATCAAATTTTAGCGGGACATTACAATGAGCAGTTCTTC. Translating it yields CAKIGDQILAGHYNEQFF.

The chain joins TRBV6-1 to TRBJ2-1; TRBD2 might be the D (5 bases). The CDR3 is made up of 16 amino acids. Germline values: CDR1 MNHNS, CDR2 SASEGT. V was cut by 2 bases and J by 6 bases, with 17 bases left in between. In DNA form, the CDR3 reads TGTGCCAGCAGTGAACGTTGGACTCACCCTCGCAATGAGCAGTTCTTC. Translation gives CASSERWTHPRNEQFF.

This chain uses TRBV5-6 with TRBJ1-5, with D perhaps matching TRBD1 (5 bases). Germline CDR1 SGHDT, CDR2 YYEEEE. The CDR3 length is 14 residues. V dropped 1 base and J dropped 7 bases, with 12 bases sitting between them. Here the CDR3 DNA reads TGTGCCAGCAGCTTGAGGGGCACCGGGCAGCCCCAGCATTTT. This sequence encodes CASSLRGTGQPQHF.

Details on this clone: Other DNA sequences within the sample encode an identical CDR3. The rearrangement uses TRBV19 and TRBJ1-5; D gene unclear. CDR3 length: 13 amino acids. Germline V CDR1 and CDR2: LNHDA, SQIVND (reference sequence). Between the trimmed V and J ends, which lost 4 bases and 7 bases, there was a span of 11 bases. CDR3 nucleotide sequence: TGTGCCAGTAGTACAGGAGGAGGGCAGCCCCAGCATTTT. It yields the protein CASSTGGGQPQHF.

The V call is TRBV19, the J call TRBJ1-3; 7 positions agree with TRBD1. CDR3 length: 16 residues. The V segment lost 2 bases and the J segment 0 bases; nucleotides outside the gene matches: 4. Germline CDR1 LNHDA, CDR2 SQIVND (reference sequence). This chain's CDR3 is CASSIWDSYSGNTIYF. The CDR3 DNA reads TGTGCCAGTAGTATATGGGACAGCTACTCTGGAAACACCATATATTTT.

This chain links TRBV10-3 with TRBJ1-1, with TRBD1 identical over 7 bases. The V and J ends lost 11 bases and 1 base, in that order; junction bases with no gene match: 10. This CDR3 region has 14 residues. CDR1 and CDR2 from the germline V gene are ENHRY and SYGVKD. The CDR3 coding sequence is TGTGCCGCATTACCGACAGGGAGGAACACTGAAGCTTTCTTT. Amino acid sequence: CAALPTGRNTEAFF.

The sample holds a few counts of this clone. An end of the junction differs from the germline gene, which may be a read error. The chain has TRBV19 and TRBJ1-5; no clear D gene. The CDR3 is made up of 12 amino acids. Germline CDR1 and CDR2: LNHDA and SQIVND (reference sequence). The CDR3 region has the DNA TGTGCCAGTAGGATAGATAGCCAGCCCCAGCATTTT. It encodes CASRIDSQPQHF.